The sequence of this T cell receptor beta chain was determined in a study of OX40 agonist ivuxolimab in advanced cancers. Study outcomes and limitations: More expanded clones were found, on average, in CD8+ than in CD4+ T cells.

Profiled with immunoSEQ multiplex PCR; TCRdb holds only in-frame clones, not every one. The sample records more than 45,000 clones, almost 85% being singletons. On this clone itself: Its antigen remains unidentified.

The CDR3 runs to 15 residues. CDR1 and CDR2 (germline): GTSNPN, SVGIG (reference sequence). J lost 7 bases, V lost 7 bases, and 14 bases had no gene match. The specimen comprised CD4+ or CD8+ T cells sorted from blood, sampled in a trial of the OX40 agonist ivuxolimab. The sequence was collected from an adult with an advanced solid tumor such as melanoma, head and neck, liver or kidney cancer. This rearrangement joins TRBV30 to TRBJ2-1; 9 nucleotides agree with TRBD2. The CDR3 spells CAYTPVSGRSNEQFF. The CDR3 nucleotides are TGTGCCTACACCCCCGTGAGCGGGAGGAGTAATGAGCAGTTCTTC.